Following are 26 T cell receptor beta chains from one sample sequenced in a study of shared clonotypes between healthy human individuals. The method was immunoSEQ multiplex PCR; TCRdb's version includes in-frame clones alone and lacks a portion of them. The table lists 730,000 or so clones, less than 80% of them singletons. Sequenced: memory CD4+ T cells sorted from blood. Subset defined: CD45RA-negative fraction. All receptors come from a woman in her 30s in good health.

Note on this clone: Just one base apart from a much larger clone, this may be a read error. V usage is TRBV27 and J usage is TRBJ2-7; no reliable D call. V was trimmed by 1 base and J by 3 bases, leaving 1 base between them. Germline CDR1 and CDR2: MNHEY and SMNVEV (reference sequence). CDR3 size: 11 residues. The CDR3 is CASSLYYEQYF. DNA of the CDR3: TGTGCCAGCAGTTTATACTACGAGCAGTACTTC.

The count of this clone is one. The V gene is TRBV5-1, the J gene TRBJ1-1; TRBD1 agrees at 10 bases. This CDR3 comprises 17 residues. The germline V gene has CDR1 SGHRS and CDR2 YFSETQ. V was clipped by 4 bases and J by 7 bases; unmatched bases: 16. CDR3 bases: TGCGCCAGCAGCCGAGCTGGAACGGGACAGGGGATTGGTGAAGCTTTCTTT. This gives the protein CASSRAGTGQGIGEAFF.

This chain joins TRBV14 and TRBJ2-2; no clear D. V was cut by 2 bases and J by 5 bases, with 9 bases left in between. Germline V gives CDR1 SGHDN, CDR2 FVKESK. The CDR3 runs to 14 residues. CDR3 protein: CASSQLELTGELFF. DNA of the CDR3: TGTGCCAGCAGCCAACTGGAGCTAACCGGGGAGCTGTTTTTT.

This clone has just a few counts. The gene calls are TRBV23-1 and TRBJ1-1, with D hard to call. TRBV23-1 is filed as an ORF, its function uncertain. Trimming took off 10 bases at V and 4 bases at J, with 10 bases between the two ends. The CDR3 loop spans 11 amino acids. CDR3 DNA sequence: TGCGCCACCCGACGCCTCACTGAAGCTTTCTTT. It yields the protein CATRRLTEAFF.

The chain recombines TRBV5-6 with TRBJ2-5; the match to TRBD1 covers 8 bases. The CDR3 is 16 residues long. Germline values: CDR1 SGHDT, CDR2 YYEEEE. V was clipped by 0 bases and J by 5 bases; unmatched bases: 9. CDR3 residues: CASSLDRGNLRETQYF. CDR3 DNA sequence: TGTGCCAGCAGCTTGGACAGGGGGAATTTACGGGAGACCCAGTACTTC.

This clone was observed a handful of times. Distinct nucleotide sequences in the sample also encode this CDR3. The rearrangement links TRBV7-9 to TRBJ2-7; D is ambiguous. V was cut by 1 base and J by 2 bases, with 9 bases left in between. The CDR3 totals 14 residues. Per germline, CDR1 SEHNR and CDR2 FQNEAQ (reference sequence). As DNA, the CDR3 is TGTGCCAGCAGCTTAGTTTTCGGTCCCTACGAGCAGTACTTC. It yields the protein CASSLVFGPYEQYF.

J is TRBJ1-1 and V is TRBV4-1; TRBD1 is a possible D gene (6 bases). Between the trimmed V and J ends, which lost 2 bases and 1 base, there was a span of 8 bases. The CDR3 runs 14 residues. Germline CDR1 reads MGHRA; CDR2 reads YSYEKL. CDR3 region: CASSQWGQNTEAFF. In DNA form, the CDR3 reads TGCGCCAGCAGCCAATGGGGGCAGAACACTGAAGCTTTCTTT.

This chain links TRBV5-1 with TRBJ2-1; TRBD2 agrees at 9 bases. The CDR3 extends over 14 amino acids. Looked up from germline, CDR1 is SGHRS and CDR2 is YFSETQ. The ends lost 4 bases at V and 8 bases at J; junction bases unmatched: 7. The CDR3 DNA reads as TGCGCCAGCAGCCCGGGACTAGCCCGCGATGAGCAGTTCTTC. It is translated as CASSPGLARDEQFF.

The chain has TRBV28 and TRBJ2-1; D is ambiguous. V was cut by 6 bases and J by 14 bases, with 17 bases left in between. The CDR3 has 12 amino acids. The V gene's germline CDR1 is MDHEN and CDR2 SYDVKM. The CDR3 bases are TGTGCCAGCAGCTTCCCGAGGTCGTCGGAGTTCTTC. It yields the protein CASSFPRSSEFF.

J is TRBJ2-7 and V is TRBV28; D remains ambiguous. The CDR3 runs 15 residues. V lost 4 bases and J lost 3, with 16 bases in between. Germline values: CDR1 MDHEN, CDR2 SYDVKM. CDR3 loop: CASSSLPPYDYEQYF. The CDR3 DNA is TGTGCCAGCAGTTCCCTCCCACCCTACGACTACGAGCAGTACTTC.

The chain combines TRBV7-9 with TRBJ2-1, with 7 bases that match TRBD1. The V segment lost 2 bases and the J segment 0 bases; nucleotides outside the gene matches: 1. This CDR3 region has 15 residues. The germline gives CDR1 SEHNR, CDR2 FQNEAQ (reference sequence). CDR3 nucleotide sequence: TGTGCCAGCAGCTTAACAGGGGTCTCCTACAATGAGCAGTTCTTC. As protein: CASSLTGVSYNEQFF.

The chain employs TRBV29-1 and TRBJ2-1; TRBD2 matches 9 bases. Germline-derived CDR1 and CDR2 are SQVTM and ANQGSEA. There are 16 residues in the CDR3. With V trimmed by 4 bases and J by 4 bases, 11 bases remained unmatched. The CDR3 is CSVGPRGREVYNEQFF. For the CDR3, the DNA is TGCAGCGTTGGGCCGCGCGGGAGGGAAGTTTACAATGAGCAGTTCTTC.

CDR3 sequence: CASSLRQSGANVLTF. As DNA, the CDR3 is TGTGCCAGCAGTTTAAGACAATCTGGGGCCAACGTCCTGACTTTC. V and J are TRBV6-5 and TRBJ2-6; D call uncertain. The germline V gene encodes CDR1 MNHEY and CDR2 SVGAGI. Trimming stripped 4 bases from V and 1 base from J, with 8 bases between. The CDR3 runs to 15 residues.

The CDR3 DNA reads as TGCGCCAGCAGCTTGGCAGGCTCAGCAGCAGATACGCAGTATTTT. Translated: CASSLAGSAADTQYF. This rearrangement joins TRBV5-1 to TRBJ2-3; D gene ambiguous. V lost 0 bases to trimming and J lost 4 bases, with 12 bases between them. Germline V gene lookup returns CDR1 SGHRS and CDR2 YFSETQ. The CDR3 totals 15 residues.

The chain has TRBV2 and TRBJ2-1, with unresolved D. Germline assignment: CDR1 SNHLY and CDR2 FYNNEI. The CDR3 consists of 13 residues. V dropped 2 bases and J dropped 3 bases, with 5 bases sitting between them. The CDR3 DNA reads TGTGCCAGCAGTGAACGGATCTACAATGAGCAGTTCTTC. It codes for CASSERIYNEQFF. Complete variable domain (other parts from reference TRBV2 and TRBJ2-1): EPEVTQTPSHQVTQMGQEVILRCVPISNHLYFYWYRQILGQKVEFLVSFYNNEISEKSEIFDDQFSVERPDGSNFTLKIRSTKLEDSAMYFCASSERIYNEQFFGPGTRLTVL.

The rearrangement joins TRBV16 to TRBJ2-7; no definite D call. The CDR3 length is 10 residues. The V and J ends lost 3 bases and 3 bases respectively, with 0 bases between them. CDR1 is KGHSY and CDR2 is FQNENV in the germline V gene. CDR3 amino acids: CASSHYEQYF. The DNA for the CDR3 is TGTGCCAGCAGCCACTACGAGCAGTACTTC.

The J gene is TRBJ1-2, the V gene TRBV6-6, with D possibly matching TRBD1 (6 bases). Deletions cut 6 bases from V and 4 bases from J, with 15 bases between. Per the germline V gene, CDR1 is MNHNY and CDR2 is SVGAGI (reference sequence). The CDR3 loop spans 14 amino acids. CDR3 sequence: CASSQGGDTYGYTF. As DNA, the CDR3 is TGTGCCAGCAGCCAAGGGGGAGACACCTATGGCTACACCTTC.

On this clone itself: Different DNA sequences within this sample yield the same CDR3. V gene TRBV7-9 combines with J gene TRBJ1-2, with TRBD1 matching over 10 bases. The J segment lost 5 bases and the V segment lost 4 bases, leaving 7 bases of the junction unmatched. The CDR3 spans 15 residues. Germline V gene sequence: CDR1 SEHNR, CDR2 FQNEAQ (reference sequence). The CDR3 DNA is TGTGCCAGCAGCTCACCGGGACAGGGGATTTATGGCTACACCTTC. Amino acid sequence: CASSSPGQGIYGYTF.

This rearrangement joins TRBV5-1 to TRBJ2-7; 8 nucleotides line up with TRBD2. This CDR3 spans 15 amino acids. With V trimmed by 0 bases and J by 7 bases, 9 bases remained unmatched. Germline loops: CDR1 SGHRS, CDR2 YFSETQ. This CDR3 reads CASSLGLARRSEQYF. The DNA for the CDR3 is TGCGCCAGCAGCTTGGGACTAGCGAGACGTAGTGAGCAGTACTTC.

V gene TRBV28 combines with J gene TRBJ1-4; tentative D call: TRBD1 (6 bases). CDR1 is MDHEN and CDR2 is SYDVKM in the germline V gene. Trimming took 6 bases from V and 7 from J, leaving 15 bases between them. CDR3 length: 14 residues. CDR3 protein: CASRQQGFIEKLFF. CDR3 DNA sequence: TGTGCCAGCAGACAACAGGGTTTTATTGAAAAACTGTTTTTT. The whole variable domain, filled in from reference TRBV28 and TRBJ1-4, reads DVKVTQSSRYLVKRTGEKVFLECVQDMDHENMFWYRQDPGLGLRLIYFSYDVKMKEKGDIPEGYSVSREKKERFSLILESASTNQTSMYLCASRQQGFIEKLFFGSGTQLSVL.

This clone has more than one count but fewer than ten. The V call is TRBV23-1, the J call TRBJ2-1; the D is unclear. TRBV23-1 is an ORF, with its function uncertain. The CDR3 consists of 14 residues. Trimming shortened V by 0 bases and J by 2 bases, and 5 bases separated the two germline ends. The CDR3 reads CASSQSVPYNEQFF. Here the CDR3 DNA reads TGCGCCAGCAGTCAATCGGTACCCTACAATGAGCAGTTCTTC.

The chain recombines TRBV19 with TRBJ2-7; unclear D gene. V was cut by 7 bases and J by 5 bases, with 3 bases left in between. This CDR3 spans 9 amino acids. Germline CDR1 is LNHDA and CDR2 is SQIVND (reference sequence). CDR3 bases: TGTGCCAGTAACAACGAGCAGTACTTC. Translated: CASNNEQYF.

This chain links TRBV7-9 with TRBJ2-7; D gene unclear. The germline V gene has CDR1 SEHNR and CDR2 FQNEAQ (reference sequence). This CDR3 has 14 residues. Between the trimmed V and J ends, which lost 2 bases and 4 bases, there was a span of 12 bases. The CDR3 DNA sequence: TGTGCCAGCAGCTTAAATCTGGATCCTTACGAGCAGTACTTC. Translated: CASSLNLDPYEQYF. Using reference TRBV7-9 and TRBJ2-7 for the parts outside the CDR3, the full variable domain is DTGVSQNPRHKITKRGQNVTFRCDPISEHNRLYWYRQTLGQGPEFLTYFQNEAQLEKSRLLSDRFSAERPKGSFSTLEIQRTEQGDSAMYLCASSLNLDPYEQYFGPGTRLTVT.

The V and J genes are TRBV7-2 and TRBJ2-1, with 7 bases identical to TRBD2. Germline V gives CDR1 SGHTA, CDR2 FQGNSA. Trimming removed 3 bases from V and 3 bases from J; junction bases left unmatched: 8. The CDR3 runs 16 residues. The CDR3 DNA is TGTGCCAGCAGCTTTGAGCGCGGGAGAGTCTACAATGAGCAGTTCTTC. This gives the protein CASSFERGRVYNEQFF.

The chain carries TRBV7-2 and TRBJ1-4; a possible D gene is TRBD1 (5 bases). The germline V gene encodes CDR1 SGHTA and CDR2 FQGNSA. Trimming pared 0 bases from V and 3 bases from J, leaving 8 bases between. The CDR3 is made up of 15 amino acids. CDR3 in DNA: TGTGCCAGCAGCTTAGCTGCGACAGCTAATGAAAAACTGTTTTTT. Translation gives CASSLAATANEKLFF. Looking up the rest from reference TRBV7-2 and TRBJ1-4 gives the full variable domain: GAGVSQSPSNKVTEKGKDVELRCDPISGHTALYWYRQSLGQGLEFLIYFQGNSAPDKSGLPSDRFSAERTGGSVSTLTIQRTQQEDSAVYLCASSLAATANEKLFFGSGTQLSVL.

J is TRBJ2-5 and V is TRBV7-2; tentative D call: TRBD1 (6 bases). The V and J ends lost 2 bases and 6 bases respectively, with 13 bases between them. The germline gives CDR1 SGHTA, CDR2 FQGNSA. This CDR3 is built from 14 residues. The CDR3, as DNA: TGTGCCAGCAGCTTAACAACAGGGCTACAGACCCAGTACTTC. It encodes CASSLTTGLQTQYF.